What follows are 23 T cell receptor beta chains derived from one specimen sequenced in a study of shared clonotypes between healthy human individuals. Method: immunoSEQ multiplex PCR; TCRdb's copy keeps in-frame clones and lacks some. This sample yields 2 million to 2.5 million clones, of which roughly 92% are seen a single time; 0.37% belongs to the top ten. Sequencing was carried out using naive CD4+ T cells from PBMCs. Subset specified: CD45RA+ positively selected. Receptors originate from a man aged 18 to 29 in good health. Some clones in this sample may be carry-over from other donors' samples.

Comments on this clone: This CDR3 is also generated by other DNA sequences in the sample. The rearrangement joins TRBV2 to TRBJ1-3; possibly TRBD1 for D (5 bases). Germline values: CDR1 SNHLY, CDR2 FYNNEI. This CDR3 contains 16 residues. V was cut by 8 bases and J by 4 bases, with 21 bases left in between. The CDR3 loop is CASRLPGQRGGNTIYF. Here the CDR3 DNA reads TGTGCCAGCCGCCTCCCGGGGCAGCGAGGCGGAAACACCATATATTTT.

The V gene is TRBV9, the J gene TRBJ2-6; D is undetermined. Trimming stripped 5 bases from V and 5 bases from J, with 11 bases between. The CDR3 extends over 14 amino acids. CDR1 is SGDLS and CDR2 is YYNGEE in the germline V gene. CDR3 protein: CASRGSGRANVLTF. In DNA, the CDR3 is TGTGCCAGCAGGGGAAGTGGACGGGCCAACGTCCTGACTTTC.

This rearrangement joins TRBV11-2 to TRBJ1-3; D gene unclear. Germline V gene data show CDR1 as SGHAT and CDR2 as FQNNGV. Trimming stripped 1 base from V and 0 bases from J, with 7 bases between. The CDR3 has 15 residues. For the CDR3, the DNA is TGTGCCAGCAGCTTAGGGGAGAGCTCTGGAAACACCATATATTTT. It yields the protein CASSLGESSGNTIYF.

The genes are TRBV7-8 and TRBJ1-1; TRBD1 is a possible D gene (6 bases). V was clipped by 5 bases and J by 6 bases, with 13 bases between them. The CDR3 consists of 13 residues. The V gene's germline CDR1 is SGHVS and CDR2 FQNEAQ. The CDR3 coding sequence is TGTGCCAGCAGCCTCCTTCCAGGGGCTGAAGCTTTCTTT. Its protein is CASSLLPGAEAFF.

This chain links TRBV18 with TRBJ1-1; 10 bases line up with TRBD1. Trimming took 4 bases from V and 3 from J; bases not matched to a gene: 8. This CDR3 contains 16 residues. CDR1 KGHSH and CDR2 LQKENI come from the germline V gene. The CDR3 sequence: CASSLPSTGGYTEAFF. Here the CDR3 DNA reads TGTGCCAGCTCACTCCCCTCGACAGGGGGCTACACTGAAGCTTTCTTT.

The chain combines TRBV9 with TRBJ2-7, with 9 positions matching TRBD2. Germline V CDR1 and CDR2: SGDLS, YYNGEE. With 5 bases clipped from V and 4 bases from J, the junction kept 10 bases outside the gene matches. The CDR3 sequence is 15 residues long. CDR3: CASSATAGGFYEQYF. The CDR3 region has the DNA TGTGCCAGCAGTGCCACAGCGGGAGGTTTTTACGAGCAGTACTTC.

CDR3 DNA: TGTGCCAGCTCACCACCCAAGAATCGCGGAAGCTCCTACAATGAGCAGTTCTTC. Encoded protein: CASSPPKNRGSSYNEQFF. V usage is TRBV18 and J usage is TRBJ2-1; D ambiguous. Germline V gene sequence: CDR1 KGHSH, CDR2 LQKENI. Deletions cut 0 bases from V and 0 bases from J, with 15 bases between. The CDR3 consists of 18 residues.

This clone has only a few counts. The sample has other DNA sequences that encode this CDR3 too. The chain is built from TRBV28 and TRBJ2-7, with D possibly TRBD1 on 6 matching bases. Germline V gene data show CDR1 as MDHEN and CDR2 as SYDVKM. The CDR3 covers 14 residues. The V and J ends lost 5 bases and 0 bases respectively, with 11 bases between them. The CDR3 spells CASSPTGTSYEQYF. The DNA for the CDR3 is TGTGCCAGCAGTCCGACAGGAACCTCCTACGAGCAGTACTTC. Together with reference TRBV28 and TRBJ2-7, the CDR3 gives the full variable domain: DVKVTQSSRYLVKRTGEKVFLECVQDMDHENMFWYRQDPGLGLRLIYFSYDVKMKEKGDIPEGYSVSREKKERFSLILESASTNQTSMYLCASSPTGTSYEQYFGPGTRLTVT.

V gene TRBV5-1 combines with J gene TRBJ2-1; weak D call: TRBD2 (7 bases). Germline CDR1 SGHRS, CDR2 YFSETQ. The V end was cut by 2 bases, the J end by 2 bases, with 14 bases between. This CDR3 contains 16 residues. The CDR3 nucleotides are TGCGCCAGCAGCTTCGGAGGGGGAGGGACCTACAATGAGCAGTTCTTC. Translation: CASSFGGGGTYNEQFF.

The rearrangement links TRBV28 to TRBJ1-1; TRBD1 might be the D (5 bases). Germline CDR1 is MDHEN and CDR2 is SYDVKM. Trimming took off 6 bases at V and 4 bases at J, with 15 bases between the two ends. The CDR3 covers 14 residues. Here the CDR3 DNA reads TGTGCCAGCAGCAGAATAGGGAGGGGCACTGAAGCTTTCTTT. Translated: CASSRIGRGTEAFF. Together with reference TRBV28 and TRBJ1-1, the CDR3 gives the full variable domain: DVKVTQSSRYLVKRTGEKVFLECVQDMDHENMFWYRQDPGLGLRLIYFSYDVKMKEKGDIPEGYSVSREKKERFSLILESASTNQTSMYLCASSRIGRGTEAFFGQGTRLTVV.

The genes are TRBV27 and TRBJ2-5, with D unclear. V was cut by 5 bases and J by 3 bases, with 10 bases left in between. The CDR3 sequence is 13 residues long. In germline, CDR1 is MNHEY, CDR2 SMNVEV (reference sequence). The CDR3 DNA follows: TGTGCCAGCAGTCCTGGCCTTGAAGAGACCCAGTACTTC. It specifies CASSPGLEETQYF.

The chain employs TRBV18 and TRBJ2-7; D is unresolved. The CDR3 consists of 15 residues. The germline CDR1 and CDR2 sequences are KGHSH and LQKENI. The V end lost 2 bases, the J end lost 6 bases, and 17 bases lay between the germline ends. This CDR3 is CASSPSRDEPTEQYF. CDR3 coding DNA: TGTGCCAGCTCACCAAGCCGAGATGAGCCCACCGAGCAGTACTTC.

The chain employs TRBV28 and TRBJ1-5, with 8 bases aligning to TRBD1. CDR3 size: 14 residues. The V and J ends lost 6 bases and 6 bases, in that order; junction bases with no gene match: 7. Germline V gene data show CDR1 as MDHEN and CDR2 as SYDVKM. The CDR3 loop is CASSPGQGTQPQHF. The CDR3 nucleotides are TGTGCCAGCAGCCCCGGACAGGGCACTCAGCCCCAGCATTTT.

CDR3 nucleotides: TGTGCCAGCAGCTTAGCTGCAGGGACTAGCGGGAGGTATGAGCAGTTCTTC. Encoded protein: CASSLAAGTSGRYEQFF. The chain has TRBV7-7 and TRBJ2-1; TRBD2 aligns across 15 bases. The V segment lost 0 bases and the J segment 8 bases; nucleotides outside the gene matches: 5. The germline CDR1 and CDR2 sequences are SSHAT and FNYEAQ (reference sequence). The CDR3 has 17 residues.

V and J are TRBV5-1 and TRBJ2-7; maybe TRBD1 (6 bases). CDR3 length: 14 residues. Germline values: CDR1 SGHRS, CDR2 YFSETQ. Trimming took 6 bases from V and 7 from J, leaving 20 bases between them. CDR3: CASTRGWGPEEQYF. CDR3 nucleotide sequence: TGCGCCAGCACCAGGGGATGGGGGCCGGAGGAGCAGTACTTC.

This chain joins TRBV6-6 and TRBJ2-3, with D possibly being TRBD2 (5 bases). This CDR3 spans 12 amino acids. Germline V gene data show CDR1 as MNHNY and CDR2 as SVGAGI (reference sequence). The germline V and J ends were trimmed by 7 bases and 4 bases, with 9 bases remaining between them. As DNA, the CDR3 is TGTGCCAGCAAAGCGGACCCAGATACGCAGTATTTT. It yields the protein CASKADPDTQYF.

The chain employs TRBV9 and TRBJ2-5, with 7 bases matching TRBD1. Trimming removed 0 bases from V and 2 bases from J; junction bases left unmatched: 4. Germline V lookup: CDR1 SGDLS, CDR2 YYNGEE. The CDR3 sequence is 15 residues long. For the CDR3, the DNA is TGTGCCAGCAGCGTAGATGGGACAGCACAAGAGACCCAGTACTTC. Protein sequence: CASSVDGTAQETQYF. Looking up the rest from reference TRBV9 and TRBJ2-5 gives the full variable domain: DSGVTQTPKHLITATGQRVTLRCSPRSGDLSVYWYQQSLDQGLQFLIQYYNGEERAKGNILERFSAQQFPDLHSELNLSSLELGDSALYFCASSVDGTAQETQYFGPGTRLLVL.

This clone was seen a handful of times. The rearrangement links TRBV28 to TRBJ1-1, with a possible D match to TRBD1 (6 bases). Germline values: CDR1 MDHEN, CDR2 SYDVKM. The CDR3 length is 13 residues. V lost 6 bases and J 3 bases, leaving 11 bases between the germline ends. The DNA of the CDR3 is TGTGCCAGCAGCCAAACAGGGTACACTGAAGCTTTCTTT. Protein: CASSQTGYTEAFF.

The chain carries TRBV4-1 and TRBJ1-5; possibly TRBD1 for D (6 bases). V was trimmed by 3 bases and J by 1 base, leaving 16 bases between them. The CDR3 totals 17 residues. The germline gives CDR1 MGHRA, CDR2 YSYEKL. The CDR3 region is CASSQGIGQGSNQPQHF. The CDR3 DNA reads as TGCGCCAGCAGCCAGGGGATTGGGCAGGGGAGCAATCAGCCCCAGCATTTT.

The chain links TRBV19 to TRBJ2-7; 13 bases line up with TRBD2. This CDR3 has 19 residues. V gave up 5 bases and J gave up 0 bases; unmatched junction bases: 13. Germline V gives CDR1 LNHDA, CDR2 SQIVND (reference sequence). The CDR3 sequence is CASSSRLAGGPWGSYEQYF. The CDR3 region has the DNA TGTGCCAGTAGTTCTCGACTAGCGGGAGGCCCCTGGGGCTCCTACGAGCAGTACTTC.

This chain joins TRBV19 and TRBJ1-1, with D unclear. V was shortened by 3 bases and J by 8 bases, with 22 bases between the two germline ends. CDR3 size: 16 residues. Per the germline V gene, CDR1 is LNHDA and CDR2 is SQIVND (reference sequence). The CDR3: CASSIRFPVMATEAFF. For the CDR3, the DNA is TGTGCCAGTAGTATCCGGTTCCCAGTGATGGCCACGGAAGCTTTCTTT.

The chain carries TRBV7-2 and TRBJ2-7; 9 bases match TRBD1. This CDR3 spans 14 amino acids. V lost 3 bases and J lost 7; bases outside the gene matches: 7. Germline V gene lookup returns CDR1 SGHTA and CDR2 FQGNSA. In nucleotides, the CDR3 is TGTGCCAGCAGCTTGCGGGACAGGGCAGAGGAGCAGTACTTC. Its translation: CASSLRDRAEEQYF.

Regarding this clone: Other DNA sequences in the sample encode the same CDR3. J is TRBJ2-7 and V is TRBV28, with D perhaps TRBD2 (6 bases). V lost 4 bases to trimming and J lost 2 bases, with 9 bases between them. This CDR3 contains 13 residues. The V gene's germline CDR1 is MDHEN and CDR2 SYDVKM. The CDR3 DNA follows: TGTGCCAGCAGTTCCAGCGGGCCCTACGAGCAGTACTTC. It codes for CASSSSGPYEQYF.